The 10 T cell receptor beta chains listed next were all sequenced from one sample in a study of shared clonotypes between healthy human individuals. The naive CD8 subset, CD45RO-negative cells positively selected for CCR7, excluded terminally differentiated effector memory CD45RA+ cells. Sequencing used immunoSEQ multiplex PCR; TCRdb keeps in-frame clones, though not all of them. The sample records roughly 2,000,000 clones, about 95% being singletons. The sample comprised naive CD8+ T cells sorted from blood. Source of these receptors: a young man in good health.

This clone was seen a handful of times. In the same sample, other DNA sequences code for this CDR3. This chain links TRBV13 with TRBJ2-7; 10 bases are a match to TRBD1. This CDR3 spans 14 amino acids. CDR1 is PRHDT, CDR2 FYEKMQ, per germline (reference sequence). Germline trimming cut 5 bases from V and 3 bases from J; bases unmatched to any gene: 4. This CDR3 reads CASSPGQGIYEQYF. In DNA form, the CDR3 reads TGTGCCAGCAGCCCGGGACAGGGGATCTACGAGCAGTACTTC.

This chain's CDR3 is CASSYAQGGSGYTF. The CDR3 nucleotides read TGTGCCAGCAGTTACGCTCAGGGAGGTAGTGGCTACACCTTC. V usage is TRBV6-5 and J usage is TRBJ1-2; D perhaps matches TRBD1 (5 bases). This CDR3 spans 14 amino acids. Germline CDR1 reads MNHEY; CDR2 reads SVGAGI. V was cut by 2 bases and J by 7 bases, with 14 bases left in between.

V gene TRBV2 combines with J gene TRBJ2-5; D unclear. The DNA end is more similar to TRBJ2-7, so the J call may be wrong. Per germline, CDR1 SNHLY and CDR2 FYNNEI. This CDR3 comprises 11 residues. The CDR3 DNA sequence: TGTGCCAGTACAGTTTCCTACGAGCAGTACTTC. Translation gives CASTVSYEQYF.

The chain couples TRBV13 to TRBJ2-1, with 9 bases lining up with TRBD2. The germline CDR1 and CDR2 sequences are PRHDT and FYEKMQ (reference sequence). The CDR3 length is 15 residues. Trimming removed 4 bases from V and 8 bases from J; junction bases left unmatched: 9. CDR3 sequence reads: CASSSPGLATDEQFF. In nucleotides, the CDR3 is TGTGCCAGCAGCTCCCCGGGACTAGCTACCGATGAGCAGTTCTTC.

The table lists this clone with a count of one. The chain is built from TRBV28 and TRBJ2-7; D possibly matches TRBD1 or TRBD2 (5 bases each). CDR3 size: 18 residues. With 1 base removed from V and 4 bases from J, the gap between germline ends came to 23 bases. Germline V gives CDR1 MDHEN, CDR2 SYDVKM. In DNA, the CDR3 is TGTGCCAGCAGTTTATACGGGCTTAACGGGGCCAATGCGTACGAGCAGTACTTC. Amino acid sequence: CASSLYGLNGANAYEQYF.

This chain links TRBV13 with TRBJ2-7; D gene uncertain. The CDR3 sequence is 14 residues long. Germline-derived CDR1 and CDR2 are PRHDT and FYEKMQ (reference sequence). V shed 5 bases and J shed 2 bases, with 13 bases lying between them. CDR3: CASSRGRMTYEQYF. The CDR3, as DNA: TGTGCCAGCAGCCGAGGACGGATGACCTACGAGCAGTACTTC.

V gene TRBV6-5 combines with J gene TRBJ2-7; D uncertain. V lost 2 bases to trimming and J lost 4 bases, with 6 bases between them. Germline loops: CDR1 MNHEY, CDR2 SVGAGI. This CDR3 is 12 amino acids long. For the CDR3, the DNA is TGTGCCAGCAGTTACACTTTATACGAGCAGTACTTC. Its protein product is CASSYTLYEQYF.

This clone has only a few counts. The chain carries TRBV13 and TRBJ2-7; D is uncertain. The germline V gene encodes CDR1 PRHDT and CDR2 FYEKMQ (reference sequence). Trimming took off 8 bases at V and 2 bases at J, with 10 bases between the two ends. The CDR3 spans 12 residues. Here the CDR3 DNA reads TGTGCCAGCTCCTCTAGTGCCTACGAGCAGTACTTC. The encoded protein is CASSSSAYEQYF.

With respect to this clone: The same CDR3 also results from other DNA sequences found in this sample. The chain carries TRBV29-1 and TRBJ2-2; no firm D call. The V gene lost 6 bases and the J gene lost 4 bases, with 9 bases spanning the gap. Germline CDR1 and CDR2: SQVTM and ANQGSEA. CDR3 size: 12 residues. The CDR3 DNA sequence: TGCAGCGTCGTCGGCTCCACCGGGGAGCTGTTTTTT. The encoded protein is CSVVGSTGELFF.

This chain connects TRBV21-1 to TRBJ2-6. TRBV21-1 is labeled a pseudogene. There are 17 residues in the CDR3. The CDR3: CASRGNDNGPGANVLTF. CDR3 sequence (DNA): TGTGCCAGCAGGGGAAATGATAACGGCCCTGGGGCCAACGTCCTGACTTTC.